There are a few counts of the clone carrying this T cell receptor beta chain. This sample stems from a study of blood T cell repertoires in COVID-19. Study-level information: Italy, Spain and the United States were the sources of the convalescent and acute COVID-19 samples.

Enrollment of patients from Seattle took place during active infection, with longitudinal follow-up. CDR1 and CDR2 (germline): SNHLY, FYNNEI. The CDR3 contains 17 residues. V gave up 5 bases and J gave up 4 bases; unmatched junction bases: 14. As handled by the study authors: Amplification of reference gene primers was used by the study to estimate nucleated cell counts. The table came from immunoSEQ multiplex PCR; TCRdb's copy has only in-frame clones and leaves some out. The D gene and trimming were derived from the DNA, and the V and J assignments and clone size from that table. This sample carries 150,000 to 200,000 clones, 65% to 90% of them seen once, and the ten largest clones take roughly 7%.

This clonotype was obtained from a woman in her 40s with COVID-19, enrolled during active disease. The sequencing sample was made of peripheral blood. The chain uses TRBV2 and TRBJ1-2, with TRBD1 matching over 9 bases. The CDR3 spells CASSPPGQGRYSYGYTF. The CDR3 bases are TGTGCCAGCAGTCCACCGGGACAGGGTCGTTATAGCTATGGCTACACCTTC.